Following are 18 T cell receptor beta chains from one sample sequenced in a study of blood T cell repertoires in COVID-19. Profiling relied on immunoSEQ multiplex PCR, and the TCRdb table lists in-frame clones only, not all of them. The table lists a few hundred thousand clones, approximately 84% of them singletons. The specimen sequenced was PBMCs or T cells enriched from blood (not recorded which). These receptor sequences come from a young woman who had recovered from COVID-19.

V usage is TRBV4-1 and J usage is TRBJ1-1, with D possibly matching TRBD1 (6 bases). Trimming removed 1 base at V and 4 bases at J, with 16 bases between. The CDR3 is 16 residues long. Germline V gene sequence: CDR1 MGHRA, CDR2 YSYEKL. Here the CDR3 DNA reads TGCGCCAGCAGCCAAGTGTCGGGACACCGGAGCACTGAAGCTTTCTTT. This translates into CASSQVSGHRSTEAFF.

The genes are TRBV5-4 and TRBJ1-2; D might be TRBD1 (6 bases). Germline V CDR1 and CDR2: SGHNT, YYREEE (reference sequence). This CDR3 has 16 amino acids. V was trimmed by 4 bases and J by 6 bases, leaving 22 bases between them. This chain's CDR3 is CASSPAPGQGIDGYTF. CDR3 in DNA: TGTGCCAGCAGCCCAGCTCCGGGGCAGGGGATCGATGGCTACACCTTC.

This chain uses TRBV6-4 with TRBJ2-7, with a possible D match to TRBD2 (5 bases). Germline lookup yields CDR1 MRHNA and CDR2 SNTAGT. Trimming removed 8 bases at V and 0 bases at J, with 17 bases between. The CDR3 extends over 15 amino acids. The CDR3 loop is CASHRGLSLSYEQYF. CDR3 DNA sequence: TGTGCCAGCCATCGAGGGCTCTCCCTCTCCTACGAGCAGTACTTC.

This rearrangement joins TRBV3-1 (or the pseudogene TRBV3-2) to TRBJ2-5; possible D gene TRBD2, 6 bases. CDR1 is LGHDT and CDR2 is YNNKEL in the germline V gene (reference sequence). CDR3 length equals 13 residues. Between the trimmed V and J ends, which lost 2 bases and 2 bases, there was a span of 6 bases. Here the CDR3 reads CASSQRGQETQYF. In DNA form, the CDR3 reads TGTGCCAGCAGCCAACGGGGGCAAGAGACCCAGTACTTC.

The chain carries TRBV5-8 and TRBJ1-4, with D unclear. The length of the CDR3 is 15 residues. The V end was cut by 0 bases, the J end by 7 bases, with 13 bases between. The germline V gene encodes CDR1 SGHTS and CDR2 YDEGEE. The CDR3 DNA reads TGTGCCAGCAGCTTGGGGTCCAACGCCGGTGAAAAACTGTTTTTT. This codes for CASSLGSNAGEKLFF.

The chain joins TRBV7-9 to TRBJ1-1, with D tentatively TRBD1 (5 bases). Germline CDR1 is SEHNR and CDR2 is FQNEAQ (reference sequence). V was shortened by 5 bases and J by 1 base, with 17 bases between the two germline ends. This CDR3 has 16 amino acids. The CDR3 DNA reads as TGTGCCAGCAGCCCCGGGGCGGGAACAACGAACACTGAAGCTTTCTTT. Translated, it gives CASSPGAGTTNTEAFF.

The CDR3 coding sequence is TGTGCCAGCAGCGAATACCACCAGGGAATCGGGTTGGCCGGGGAGCTGTTTTTT. Translated: CASSEYHQGIGLAGELFF. V and J are TRBV6-2 or TRBV6-3 and TRBJ2-2; TRBD1 is a possible D gene (5 bases). Germline V gene lookup returns CDR1 MNHEY and CDR2 SVGEGT. V shed 6 bases and J shed 6 bases, with 26 bases lying between them. This CDR3 has 18 amino acids.

This chain uses TRBV12-3 or TRBV12-4 with TRBJ2-5; TRBD2 is a possible D gene (6 bases). V dropped 7 bases and J dropped 5 bases, with 14 bases sitting between them. This CDR3 spans 13 amino acids. The CDR3 DNA follows: TGTGCCAGCAACGGACCGGGGAGGGAGACCCAGTACTTC. It encodes CASNGPGRETQYF.

This chain joins TRBV7-2 and TRBJ2-1, with D uncertain. This CDR3 has 15 amino acids. The V and J ends lost 3 bases and 0 bases respectively, with 9 bases between them. The V gene's germline CDR1 is SGHTA and CDR2 FQGNSA. CDR3 loop: CASSFEPFSYNEQFF. The CDR3 DNA follows: TGTGCCAGCAGCTTCGAGCCATTCTCCTACAATGAGCAGTTCTTC.

The CDR3, as DNA: TGCGCCAGCAGCACGGGGACAGGGGAGTTGCCCGGGGAGCTGTTTTTT. Protein product: CASSTGTGELPGELFF. J is TRBJ2-2 and V is TRBV5-1, with 10 nucleotides matching TRBD1. The trim removed 4 bases at V and 6 bases at J, leaving 9 bases unmatched. Germline loops: CDR1 SGHRS, CDR2 YFSETQ. CDR3 length: 16 residues. Complete variable domain (other parts from reference TRBV5-1 and TRBJ2-2): KAGVTQTPRYLIKTRGQQVTLSCSPISGHRSVSWYQQTPGQGLQFLFEYFSETQRNKGNFPGRFSGRQFSNSRSEMNVSTLELGDSALYLCASSTGTGELPGELFFGEGSRLTVL.

The chain carries TRBV2 and TRBJ1-5; unclear D gene. The CDR3 extends over 15 amino acids. Trimming took 4 bases from V and 0 from J, leaving 10 bases between them. CDR1 and CDR2 from the germline V gene are SNHLY and FYNNEI. The CDR3 is CASSGSRYSNQPQHF. The CDR3 nucleotides read TGTGCCAGCAGTGGGTCACGGTATAGCAATCAGCCCCAGCATTTT.

The chain carries TRBV5-1 and TRBJ1-1; no clear D gene. The CDR3 runs 15 residues. Trimming removed 4 bases from V and 1 base from J, with 14 bases in between. Germline values: CDR1 SGHRS, CDR2 YFSETQ. CDR3 sequence: CASSPGRAKNTEAFF. CDR3 nucleotide sequence: TGCGCCAGCAGCCCGGGGAGGGCTAAGAACACTGAAGCTTTCTTT.

This chain joins TRBV7-9 and TRBJ2-1, with unresolved D. The CDR3 covers 12 residues. The ends were cut back, 2 bases at V and 7 bases at J, with 6 bases in the middle. Looked up from germline, CDR1 is SEHNR and CDR2 is FQNEAQ (reference sequence). This CDR3 is CASSLNLNEQFF. Written as DNA, the CDR3 is TGTGCCAGCAGCTTAAATTTAAATGAGCAGTTCTTC.

V is TRBV28 and J is TRBJ2-1, with D possibly matching TRBD2 (5 bases). There are 12 residues in the CDR3. V lost 2 bases and J 7 bases, leaving 6 bases between the germline ends. Looked up from germline, CDR1 is MDHEN and CDR2 is SYDVKM. The CDR3 reads CASSLSGNEQFF. The CDR3 DNA is TGTGCCAGCAGTTTAAGCGGTAATGAGCAGTTCTTC.

This chain connects TRBV5-1 to TRBJ2-3; D possibly corresponds to TRBD1 (7 bases). This CDR3 region has 15 residues. Germline assignment: CDR1 SGHRS and CDR2 YFSETQ. The V end lost 3 bases, the J end lost 6 bases, and 17 bases lay between the germline ends. The CDR3 loop reads CASSSIWRGLDTQYF. DNA of the CDR3: TGCGCCAGCAGCTCAATTTGGAGGGGGCTCGATACGCAGTATTTT.

In its sample, this clone was seen once. The genes are TRBV5-1 and TRBJ1-4, with D possibly TRBD1 on 5 matching bases. Between the trimmed V and J ends, which lost 4 bases and 8 bases, there was a span of 18 bases. CDR3 length: 15 residues. Per germline, CDR1 SGHRS and CDR2 YFSETQ. The CDR3 bases are TGCGCCAGCAGCCGTTTTATCAGGGCTGACGAAAAACTGTTTTTT. Translated, it gives CASSRFIRADEKLFF.

J is TRBJ2-1 and V is TRBV30, with D perhaps TRBD1 (7 bases). Per germline, CDR1 GTSNPN and CDR2 SVGIG (reference sequence). V lost 3 bases to trimming and J lost 9 bases, with 18 bases between them. The CDR3 spans 14 residues. In DNA, the CDR3 is TGTGCCTGGAGGAGACAGGGAGGAGGTCTTGAGCAGTTCTTC. It translates to CAWRRQGGGLEQFF.

V and J are TRBV2 and TRBJ1-1; no definite D call. Deletions cut 7 bases from V and 4 bases from J, with 16 bases between. CDR3 length equals 14 residues. Germline CDR1 and CDR2: SNHLY and FYNNEI. This CDR3 reads CASIRLWRATEAFF. In DNA, the CDR3 is TGTGCCAGCATCCGCCTTTGGAGGGCCACTGAAGCTTTCTTT.